The 9 T cell receptor beta chains listed next were all sequenced from one sample in a study of beta chain features in type 1 diabetes. The isolated RNA, all of it, was reverse transcribed, so expressed TCRB transcripts were what got sequenced. Measured with immunoSEQ multiplex PCR; TCRdb has only the in-frame clones, and not every one. This sample yields 150,000 to 200,000 clones, of which approximately 9.9% are seen a single time; over 2% belongs to the top ten. What was sequenced was central memory CD4+ T cells from blood. Source of these receptors: a woman younger than 30 in good health.

The chain couples TRBV5-1 to TRBJ2-5; TRBD2 aligns across 8 bases. The CDR3 sequence is 14 residues long. The V segment lost 4 bases and the J segment 1 base; nucleotides outside the gene matches: 3. CDR1 SGHRS and CDR2 YFSETQ come from the germline V gene. CDR3 DNA: TGCGCCAGCAGCCCCGGGAGGGCCCAAGAGACCCAGTACTTC. This translates into CASSPGRAQETQYF.

The rearrangement links TRBV9 to TRBJ2-1; 9 bases are shared with TRBD1. The CDR3 contains 16 residues. Germline assignment: CDR1 SGDLS and CDR2 YYNGEE. J was trimmed by 4 bases and V by 4 bases; bases with no gene match: 9. The CDR3 DNA reads as TGTGCCAGCAGCTTCGAGGACAGGGGAGCTTACAATGAGCAGTTCTTC. Amino acid sequence: CASSFEDRGAYNEQFF.

This clone was seen a few times. The CDR3 sequence is CASSLAQQGADTQYF. Written as DNA, the CDR3 is TGTGCCAGCAGCTTAGCGCAACAGGGCGCAGATACGCAGTATTTT. V usage is TRBV7-2 and J usage is TRBJ2-3; D is perhaps TRBD1 (6 bases). The CDR3 length is 15 residues. Trimming took off 0 bases at V and 4 bases at J, with 11 bases between the two ends. Germline V lookup: CDR1 SGHTA, CDR2 FQGNSA.

The chain links TRBV9 to TRBJ2-3, with 10 bases identical to TRBD2. V gave up 4 bases and J gave up 3 bases; unmatched junction bases: 8. The V gene's germline CDR1 is SGDLS and CDR2 YYNGEE. The CDR3 totals 16 residues. The CDR3 DNA sequence: TGTGCCAGCAGCATAACTTTAGCGGGAGGAACAGATACGCAGTATTTT. Its protein is CASSITLAGGTDTQYF.

This rearrangement joins TRBV5-6 to TRBJ1-3, with a tentative D call TRBD1 (5 bases). Trimming shortened V by 4 bases and J by 5 bases, and 10 bases separated the two germline ends. Germline-derived CDR1 and CDR2 are SGHDT and YYEEEE. CDR3 length: 13 residues. The CDR3 nucleotides read TGTGCCAGCAGCGCAACAGGTAGAAACACCATATATTTT. As protein: CASSATGRNTIYF.

CDR3 DNA: TGTGCCAGCAGCTTAACGACAGTGAACACTGAAGCTTTCTTT. Amino acid sequence: CASSLTTVNTEAFF. V usage is TRBV7-3 and J usage is TRBJ1-1, with D perhaps matching TRBD1 (5 bases). The V end lost 0 bases, the J end lost 0 bases, and 5 bases lay between the germline ends. Looked up from germline, CDR1 is SGHTA and CDR2 is FQGTGA. The CDR3 length is 14 residues.

J is TRBJ1-2 and V is TRBV6-6; D may be TRBD1 (6 bases). In germline, CDR1 is MNHNY, CDR2 SVGAGI (reference sequence). This CDR3 has 13 residues. With 7 bases removed from V and 5 bases from J, the gap between germline ends came to 14 bases. The CDR3 region is CASTIQGQYGYTF. In DNA, the CDR3 is TGTGCCAGCACCATTCAGGGGCAATATGGCTACACCTTC.

The chain recombines TRBV6-1 with TRBJ2-3; TRBD2 aligns across 7 bases. Trimming removed 6 bases from V and 2 bases from J; junction bases left unmatched: 8. This CDR3 is built from 15 residues. Germline V gene lookup returns CDR1 MNHNS and CDR2 SASEGT. The CDR3, as DNA: TGTGCCAGCAGCAAACTAGCGCCCAACACAGATACGCAGTATTTT. Residues: CASSKLAPNTDTQYF.

Only a few counts were recorded for this clone. The chain employs TRBV6-6 and TRBJ2-7; 8 bases agree with TRBD1. The CDR3 has 14 amino acids. Per the germline V gene, CDR1 is MNHNY and CDR2 is SVGAGI (reference sequence). J gave up 5 bases and V 7 bases, and 10 bases lay outside the gene matches. The CDR3 DNA follows: TGTGCCAGCACCCAGACAGGGGTTGGGAACGAGCAGTACTTC. It translates to CASTQTGVGNEQYF.